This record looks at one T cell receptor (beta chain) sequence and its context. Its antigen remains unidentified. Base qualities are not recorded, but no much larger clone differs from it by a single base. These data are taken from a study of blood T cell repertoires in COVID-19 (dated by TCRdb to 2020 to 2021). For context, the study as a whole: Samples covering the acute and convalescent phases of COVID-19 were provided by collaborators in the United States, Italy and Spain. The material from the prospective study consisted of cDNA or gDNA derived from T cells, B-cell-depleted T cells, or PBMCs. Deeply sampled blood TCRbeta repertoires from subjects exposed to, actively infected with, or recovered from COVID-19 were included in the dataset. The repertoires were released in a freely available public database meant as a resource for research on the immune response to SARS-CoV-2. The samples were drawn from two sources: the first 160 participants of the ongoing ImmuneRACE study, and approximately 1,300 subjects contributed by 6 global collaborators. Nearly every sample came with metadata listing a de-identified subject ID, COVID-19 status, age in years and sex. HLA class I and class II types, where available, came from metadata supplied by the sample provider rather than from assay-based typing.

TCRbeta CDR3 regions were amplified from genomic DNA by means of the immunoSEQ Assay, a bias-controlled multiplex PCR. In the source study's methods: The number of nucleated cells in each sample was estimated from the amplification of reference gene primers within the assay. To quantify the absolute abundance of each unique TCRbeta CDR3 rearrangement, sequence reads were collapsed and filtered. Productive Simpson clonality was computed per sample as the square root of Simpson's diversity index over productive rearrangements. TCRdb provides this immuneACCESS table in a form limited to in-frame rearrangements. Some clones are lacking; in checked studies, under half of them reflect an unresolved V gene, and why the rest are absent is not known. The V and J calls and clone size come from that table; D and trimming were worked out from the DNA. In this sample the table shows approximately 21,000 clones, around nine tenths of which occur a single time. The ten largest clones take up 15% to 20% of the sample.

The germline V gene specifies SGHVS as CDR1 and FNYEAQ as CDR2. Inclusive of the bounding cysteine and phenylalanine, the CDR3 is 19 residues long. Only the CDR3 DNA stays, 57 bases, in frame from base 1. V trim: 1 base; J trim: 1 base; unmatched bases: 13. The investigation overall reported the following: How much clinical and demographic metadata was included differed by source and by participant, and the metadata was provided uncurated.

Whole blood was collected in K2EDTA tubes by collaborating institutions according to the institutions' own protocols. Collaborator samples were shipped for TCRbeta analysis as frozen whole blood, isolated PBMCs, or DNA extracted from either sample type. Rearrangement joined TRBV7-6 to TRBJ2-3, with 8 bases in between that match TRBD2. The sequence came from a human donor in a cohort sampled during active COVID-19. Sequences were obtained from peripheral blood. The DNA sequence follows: TGTGCCAGCAGCTTAGTTCTAGCGGGTCCTTATCGTGGCACAGATACGCAGTATTTT. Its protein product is CASSLVLAGPYRGTDTQYF.